This T cell receptor (beta chain) was captured by sequencing in a study of blood T cell repertoires in COVID-19 (dated by TCRdb to 2019 to 2021). Regarding the study in general: The collaborator samples originated in the United States, Italy and Spain and spanned the acute and convalescent phases of COVID-19. The prospective study material was composed of cDNA or gDNA derived from T cells, B-cell-depleted T cells, or PBMCs. The repertoires were released in a freely available public database meant as a resource for research on the immune response to SARS-CoV-2. The sample metadata nearly always contained a de-identified subject ID, COVID-19 status, age in years and sex. HLA class I and class II types, where available, came from metadata supplied by the sample provider rather than from assay-based typing. The samples were drawn from two sources: the first 160 participants of the ongoing ImmuneRACE study, and 1,000 to 1,500 subjects contributed by 6 global collaborators. Subjects who had been exposed to COVID-19, were actively infected with it, or had recovered from it provided the deeply sampled blood TCRbeta repertoires that made up the dataset. Overall study results and their limits: The quantity of clinical and demographic metadata differed by source and by participant and was supplied without curation.

In the prospective study, participants were roughly 18 to 95 years old, resided in fewer than 25 geographic areas of the United States, and were enrolled through a virtual design. Cohort assignment in the prospective study relied on participant-reported clinical history from a screening survey and a study questionnaire. ImmuneRACE Cohort 3 recovered participants were defined by two consecutive negative NP/OP PCR tests, healthcare professional clearance, or symptom resolution. Mobile phlebotomists in the prospective study collected whole blood, serum and a nasopharyngeal or oropharyngeal swab from every participant. Over a roughly 2-month period, participants in the prospective study had the option of providing additional blood draws and questionnaires. Before DNA extraction, blood samples from the prospective study were shipped at room temperature or frozen. The CDR3 runs 17 residues from the cysteine to the phenylalanine. Just CDR3 DNA is preserved here, 51 bases in frame from base 1. V is trimmed back by 6 bases and J by 0 bases, and the junction contains 9 bases that no gene match accounts for. For CDR1 and CDR2, the germline V gene lists SGHVS and FNYEAQ.

This clone showed up many times. No antigen is known for it. No qualities accompany the bases; no much larger clone lies one base away. The immunoSEQ Assay, a bias-controlled multiplex PCR, was used to amplify TCRbeta CDR3 regions from genomic DNA. Processing in the source paper ran as follows. Nucleated cell counts per sample were estimated from amplification of reference gene primers within the assay. Sequence reads were collapsed and filtered to measure the absolute abundance of every unique TCRbeta CDR3 rearrangement. For each sample, productive Simpson clonality was calculated by taking the square root of Simpson's diversity index across productive rearrangements. Imported from immuneACCESS, the table was reduced by TCRdb to in-frame sequences with V and J called. These copies leave out some clones; in studies compared against another copy, an unresolved V gene accounts for under half, and the cause of the remainder is not known. That table is the source of V, J and clone size, and D and trimming were worked out from the DNA. The sample table lists approximately 180,000 clones, 84% of them with a count of one. Around 15% of the sample is taken by the ten largest.

The sequence derives from a middle-aged man who had recovered from COVID-19. Sample: PBMCs or T cells enriched from blood (not recorded which). The V and J segments used are TRBV7-6 and TRBJ1-3; 9 middle bases align to TRBD1. The DNA reads TGTGCCAGCAGTCCGGGACAGGGCCTCTCCTCTGGAAACACCATATATTTT. This gives the protein CASSPGQGLSSGNTIYF.